The clone carrying this T cell receptor (beta chain) has at least ten counts. The record originates from a study of T cells in Graves' hyperthyroidism and ophthalmopathy. Amplification yielded TCR beta CDR3 regions, with RNA transcripts as the source. HTBI primers were the set used in a first-round RT-PCR of the TCR CDR3. TCRdb re-called the multiplex PCR reads with MiXCR, one entry per CDR3 protein. The sample shows about 350,000 distinct CDR3 sequences, about 20% of them seen only once. The PBMCs studied were ones that came from about 10 ml fresh peripheral blood. The V gene's germline CDR1 is SGHDT and CDR2 YYEEEE. The ends were cut back, 4 bases at V and 1 base at J, with 9 bases in the middle. The CDR3 sequence is 14 residues long.

The chain uses TRBV5-6 and TRBJ1-5; D uncertain. The sequence came from a woman younger than 35 with Graves' hyperthyroidism. Sequenced: blood. CDR3 sequence reads: CASSPLGSNQPQHF. The CDR3 DNA sequence: TGTGCCAGCAGCCCCCTTGGCAGCAATCAGCCCCAGCATTTT.